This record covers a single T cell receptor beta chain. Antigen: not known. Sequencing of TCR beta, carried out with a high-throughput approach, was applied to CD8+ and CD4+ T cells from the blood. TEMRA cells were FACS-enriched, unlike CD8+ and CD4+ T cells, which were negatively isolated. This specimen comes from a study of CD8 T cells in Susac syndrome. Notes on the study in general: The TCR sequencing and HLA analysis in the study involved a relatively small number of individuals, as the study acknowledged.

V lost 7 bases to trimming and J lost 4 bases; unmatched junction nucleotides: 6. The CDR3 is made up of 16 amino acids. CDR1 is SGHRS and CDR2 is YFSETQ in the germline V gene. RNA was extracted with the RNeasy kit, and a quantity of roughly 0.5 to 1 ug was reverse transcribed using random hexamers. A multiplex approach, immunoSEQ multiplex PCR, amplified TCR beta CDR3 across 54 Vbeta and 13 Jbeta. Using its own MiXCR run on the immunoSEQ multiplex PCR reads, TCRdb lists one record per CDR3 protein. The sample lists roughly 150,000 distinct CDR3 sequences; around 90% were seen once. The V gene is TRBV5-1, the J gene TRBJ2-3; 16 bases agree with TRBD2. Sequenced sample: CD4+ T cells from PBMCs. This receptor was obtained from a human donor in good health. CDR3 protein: CASVPGTSGGADTQYF. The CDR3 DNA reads TGCGCCAGCGTCCCCGGGACTAGCGGGGGGGCAGATACGCAGTATTTT.